What follows describes a single T cell receptor (beta chain). Its antigen is as yet unknown. PBMCs yielded sorted CD4+ and CD8+ T cells. The record originates from a study of CD8+ T cells in alopecia areata. Study-wide points: Higher clonality and more expanded CD8+ clones appeared in lesional than normal scalp.

Sequencing used cDNA as its template, made by extracting RNA and reverse transcribing it. TCRdb's table, derived via immunoSEQ multiplex PCR, lists solely in-frame clones and lacks some. Here the sample spans about 150,000 clones, approximately 87% being singletons. Germline V gene sequence: CDR1 SGHTA, CDR2 FQGTGA. The CDR3 length is 17 residues. The V and J ends lost 5 bases and 1 base, in that order; junction bases with no gene match: 12. The genes are TRBV7-3 and TRBJ2-5; TRBD2 matches 8 bases. Specimen: CD8+ T cells sorted from blood, collected at week 0. This TCR was recovered from a human donor with alopecia areata. The CDR3 reads CASSQSGLDGFQETQYF. Written as DNA, the CDR3 is TGTGCCAGCAGCCAATCGGGACTAGATGGGTTCCAAGAGACCCAGTACTTC. Based on the CDR3 plus reference TRBV7-3 and TRBJ2-5, the full variable domain is GAGVSQTPSNKVTEKGKYVELRCDPISGHTALYWYRQSLGQGPEFLIYFQGTGAADDSGLPNDRFFAVRPEGSVSTLKIQRTERGDSAVYLCASSQSGLDGFQETQYFGPGTRLLVL.